This TCR beta chain was identified in a study of blood T cell repertoires in COVID-19. As for the study in general: There were acute and convalescent COVID-19 samples, and they came from the United States, Italy and Spain. PBMCs, B-cell-depleted T cells, or T cells were the source of the cDNA or gDNA that made up the material.

With 4 bases removed from V and 4 bases from J, the gap between germline ends came to 13 bases. Germline V gives CDR1 MGHDK, CDR2 SYGVNS. CDR3 length: 15 residues. In the original analysis: Estimation of nucleated cell counts relied on the amplification of reference gene primers. Profiled with immunoSEQ multiplex PCR; TCRdb holds only in-frame clones, not every one. The V and J calls and clone size were taken over from that table, and D and trimming were inferred from the DNA. The table includes 200,000 to 250,000 clones, approximately 84% detected once. The sample consisted of peripheral blood. The receptor was derived from an older woman with acute or convalescent COVID-19. The chain employs TRBV25-1 and TRBJ1-4, with a weak D call TRBD1 (5 bases). The CDR3, as DNA: TGTGCCAGCAGTGTAGTCCAGGGTTATAATGAAAAACTGTTTTTT. It codes for CASSVVQGYNEKLFF.